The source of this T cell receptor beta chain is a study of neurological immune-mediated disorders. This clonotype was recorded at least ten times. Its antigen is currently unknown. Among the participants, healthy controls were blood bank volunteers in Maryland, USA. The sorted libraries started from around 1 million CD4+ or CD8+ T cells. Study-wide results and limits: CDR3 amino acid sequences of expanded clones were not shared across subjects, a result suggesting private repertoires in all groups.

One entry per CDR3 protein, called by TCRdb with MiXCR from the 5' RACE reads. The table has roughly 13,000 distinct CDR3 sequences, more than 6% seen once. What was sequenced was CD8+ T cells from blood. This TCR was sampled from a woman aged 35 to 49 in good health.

The CDR3 sequence is CASSVAGRSTDTQYF. In DNA form, the CDR3 reads TGTGCCAGCAGCGTAGCAGGACGGAGCACAGATACGCAGTATTTT. The chain uses TRBV9 and TRBJ2-3, with no clear D. The CDR3 is 15 residues long. V dropped 0 bases and J dropped 0 bases, with 8 bases sitting between them. Germline V lookup: CDR1 SGDLS, CDR2 YYNGEE.